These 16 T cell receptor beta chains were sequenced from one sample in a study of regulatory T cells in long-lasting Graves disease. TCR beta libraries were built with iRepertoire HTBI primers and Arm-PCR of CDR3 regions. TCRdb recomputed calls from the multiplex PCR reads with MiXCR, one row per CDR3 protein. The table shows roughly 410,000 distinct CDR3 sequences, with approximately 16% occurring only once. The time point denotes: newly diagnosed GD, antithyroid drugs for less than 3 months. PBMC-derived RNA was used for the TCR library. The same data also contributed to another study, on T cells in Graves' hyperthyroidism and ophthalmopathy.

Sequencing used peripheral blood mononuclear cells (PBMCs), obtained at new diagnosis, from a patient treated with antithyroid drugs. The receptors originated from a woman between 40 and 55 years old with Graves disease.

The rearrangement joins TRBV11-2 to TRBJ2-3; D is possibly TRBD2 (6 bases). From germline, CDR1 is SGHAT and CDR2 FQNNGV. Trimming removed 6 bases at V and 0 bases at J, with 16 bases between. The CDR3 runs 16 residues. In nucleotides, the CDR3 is TGTGCCAGCAGTCAGACCTACGCGGGGAGCACAGATACGCAGTATTTT. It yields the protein CASSQTYAGSTDTQYF.

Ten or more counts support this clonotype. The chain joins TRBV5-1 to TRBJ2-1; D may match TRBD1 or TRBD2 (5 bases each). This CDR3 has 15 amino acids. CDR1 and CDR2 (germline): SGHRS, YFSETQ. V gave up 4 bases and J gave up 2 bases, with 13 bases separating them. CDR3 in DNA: TGCGCCAGCAGCATGAGGGACCTCGCCTACAATGAGCAGTTCTTC. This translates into CASSMRDLAYNEQFF.

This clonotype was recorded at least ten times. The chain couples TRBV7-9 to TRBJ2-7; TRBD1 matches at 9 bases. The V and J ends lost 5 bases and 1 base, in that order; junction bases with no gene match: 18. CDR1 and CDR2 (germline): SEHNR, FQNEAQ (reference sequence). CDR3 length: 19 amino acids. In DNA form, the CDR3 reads TGTGCCAGCAGCCCATCCGGGACAGGGATACAGATAGGGTCCTACGAGCAGTACTTC. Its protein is CASSPSGTGIQIGSYEQYF.

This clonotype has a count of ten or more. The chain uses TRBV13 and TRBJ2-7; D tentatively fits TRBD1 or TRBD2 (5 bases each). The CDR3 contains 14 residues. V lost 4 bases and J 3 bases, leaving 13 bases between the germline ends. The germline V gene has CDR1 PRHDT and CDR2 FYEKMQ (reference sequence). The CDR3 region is CASSSPGPGYEQYF. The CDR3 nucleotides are TGTGCCAGCAGCTCCCCGGGACCGGGCTACGAGCAGTACTTC.

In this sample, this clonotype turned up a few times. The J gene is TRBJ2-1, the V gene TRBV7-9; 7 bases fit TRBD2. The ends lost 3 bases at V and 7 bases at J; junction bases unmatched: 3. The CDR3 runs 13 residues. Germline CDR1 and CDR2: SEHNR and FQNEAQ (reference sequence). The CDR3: CASSLRESNEQFF. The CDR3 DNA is TGTGCCAGCAGCTTGCGGGAGTCGAATGAGCAGTTCTTC.

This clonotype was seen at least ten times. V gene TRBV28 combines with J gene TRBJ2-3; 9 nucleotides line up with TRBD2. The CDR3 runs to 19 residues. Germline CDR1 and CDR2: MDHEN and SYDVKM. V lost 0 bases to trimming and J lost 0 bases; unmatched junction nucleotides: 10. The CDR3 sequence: CASSLWGGASGTSTDTQYF. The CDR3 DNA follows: TGTGCCAGCAGTTTATGGGGGGGGGCTAGCGGGACAAGCACAGATACGCAGTATTTT.

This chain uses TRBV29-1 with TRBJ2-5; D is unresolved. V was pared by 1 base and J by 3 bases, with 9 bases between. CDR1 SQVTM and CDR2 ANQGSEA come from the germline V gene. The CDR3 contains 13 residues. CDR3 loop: CSVEAREKETQYF. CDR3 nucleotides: TGCAGCGTTGAAGCTCGCGAGAAAGAGACCCAGTACTTC.

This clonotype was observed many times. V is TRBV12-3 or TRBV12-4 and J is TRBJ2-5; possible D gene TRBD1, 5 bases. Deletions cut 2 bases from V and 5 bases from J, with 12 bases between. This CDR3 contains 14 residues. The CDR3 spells CASSLMDNVETQYF. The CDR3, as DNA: TGTGCCAGCAGTTTAATGGACAATGTGGAGACCCAGTACTTC.

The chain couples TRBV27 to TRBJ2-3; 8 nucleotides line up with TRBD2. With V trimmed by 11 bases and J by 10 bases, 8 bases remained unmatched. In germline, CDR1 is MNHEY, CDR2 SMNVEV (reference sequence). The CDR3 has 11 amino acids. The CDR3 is CAVHGGGSQYF. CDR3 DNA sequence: TGTGCCGTTCACGGGGGGGGTTCGCAGTATTTT.

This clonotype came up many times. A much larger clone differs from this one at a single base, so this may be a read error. For the CDR3, the DNA is TGTGCCAGCAGTTTAAAGGGCTACGAGCAGTACTTC. Amino acids: CASSLKGYEQYF. This rearrangement joins TRBV28 to TRBJ2-7; D remains unclear. The CDR3 has 12 residues. The V gene's germline CDR1 is MDHEN and CDR2 SYDVKM. Deletions cut 2 bases from V and 3 bases from J, with 5 bases between.

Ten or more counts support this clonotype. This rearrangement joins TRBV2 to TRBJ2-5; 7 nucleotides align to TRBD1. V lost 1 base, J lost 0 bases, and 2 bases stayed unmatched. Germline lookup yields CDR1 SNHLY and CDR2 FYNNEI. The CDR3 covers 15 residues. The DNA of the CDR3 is TGTGCCAGCAGTGAAGAACAGGGGTACCAAGAGACCCAGTACTTC. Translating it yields CASSEEQGYQETQYF.

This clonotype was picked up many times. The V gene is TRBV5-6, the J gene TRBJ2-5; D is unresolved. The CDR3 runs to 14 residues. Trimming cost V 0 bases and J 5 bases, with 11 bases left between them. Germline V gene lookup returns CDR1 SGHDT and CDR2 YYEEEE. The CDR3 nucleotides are TGTGCCAGCAGCTTGGGTACTACCCTGGAGACCCAGTACTTC. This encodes CASSLGTTLETQYF.

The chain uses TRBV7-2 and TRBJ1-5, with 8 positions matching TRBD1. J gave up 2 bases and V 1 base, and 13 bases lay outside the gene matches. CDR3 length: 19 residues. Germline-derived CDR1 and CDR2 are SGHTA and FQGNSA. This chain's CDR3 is CASSLEGRGLLGGNQPQHF. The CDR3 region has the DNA TGTGCCAGCAGCTTAGAAGGCAGGGGGCTACTCGGGGGCAATCAGCCCCAGCATTTT.

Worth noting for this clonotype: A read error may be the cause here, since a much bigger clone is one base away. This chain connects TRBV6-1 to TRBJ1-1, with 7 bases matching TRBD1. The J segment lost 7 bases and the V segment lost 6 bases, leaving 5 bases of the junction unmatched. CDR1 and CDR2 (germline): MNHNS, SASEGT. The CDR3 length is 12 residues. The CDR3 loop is CASRPTGVEAFF. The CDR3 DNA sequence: TGTGCCAGCAGGCCTACAGGGGTTGAAGCTTTCTTT.

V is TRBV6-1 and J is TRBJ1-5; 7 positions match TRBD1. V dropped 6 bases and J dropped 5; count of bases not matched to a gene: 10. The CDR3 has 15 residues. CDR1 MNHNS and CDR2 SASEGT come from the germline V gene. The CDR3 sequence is CASSVQGSTYQPQHF. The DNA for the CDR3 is TGTGCCAGCAGCGTACAGGGGTCCACTTATCAGCCCCAGCATTTT.

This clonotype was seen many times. This CDR3 reads CSARPGTVGNTIYF. DNA for the CDR3: TGCAGTGCTAGGCCCGGGACAGTTGGAAACACCATATATTTT. The chain links TRBV20-1 to TRBJ1-3; 7 nucleotides align to TRBD1. The CDR3 totals 14 residues. The germline gives CDR1 DFQATT, CDR2 SNEGSKA (reference sequence). The junction had 5 bases not matched to a gene; V was cut back by 3 bases and J by 3 bases.